Sequencing of this TCR beta chain was carried out in a study of blood T cells in healthy people across ages. Study findings and constraints: Older individuals had lower TCR beta diversity per million T cells (the decline was roughly linear).

About this clonotype itself: No antigen is known for it.

The authors ran a second PCR of about 6 to 11 cycles using a sample-barcoded 5' primer and a J-beta primer mix. TCRdb reprocessed the 5' RACE reads via MiXCR and lists one record per CDR3 protein. The sample lists about 580,000 distinct CDR3 sequences; 45% to 55% were seen once. CDR1 DFQATT and CDR2 SNEGSKA come from the germline V gene (reference sequence). The CDR3 length is 13 residues. Deletions cut 7 bases from V and 7 bases from J, with 20 bases between. V is TRBV20-1 and J is TRBJ2-7; a possible D gene is TRBD2 (6 bases). The TCR comes from an elderly man in good health. Sequencing was done on a sample of blood. CDR3 sequence (DNA): TGCAGTGTTGGGCCAGGTGGTCGGGAGGAGCAGTACTTC. It is translated as CSVGPGGREEQYF.